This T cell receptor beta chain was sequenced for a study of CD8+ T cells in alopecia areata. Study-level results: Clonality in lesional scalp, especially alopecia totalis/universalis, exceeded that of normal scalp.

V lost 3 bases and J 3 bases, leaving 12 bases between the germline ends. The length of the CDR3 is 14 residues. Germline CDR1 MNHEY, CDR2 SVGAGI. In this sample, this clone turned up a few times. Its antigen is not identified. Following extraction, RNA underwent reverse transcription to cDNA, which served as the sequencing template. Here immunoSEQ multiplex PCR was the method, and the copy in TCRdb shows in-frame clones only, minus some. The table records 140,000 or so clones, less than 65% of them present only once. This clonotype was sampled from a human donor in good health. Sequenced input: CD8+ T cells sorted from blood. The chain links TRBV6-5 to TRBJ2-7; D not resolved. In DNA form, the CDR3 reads TGTGCCAGCAGTTATTCACACTCTGGCTACGAGCAGTACTTC. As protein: CASSYSHSGYEQYF.